This TCR beta chain was sequenced in a study of CD8 T cells in ankylosing spondylitis. Study results and limitations: The study identified a TCR beta motif of roughly eight highly homologous variants that appeared characteristic of ankylosing spondylitis blood.

About this clonotype: Its matching antigen is unknown.

5'-RACE, quantitative and with molecular barcodes, yielded the TCR beta libraries. TCRdb re-derived calls from the 5' RACE reads in MiXCR, one entry per CDR3 protein. The sample carries around 770,000 distinct CDR3 sequences, around 11% recorded once. The sequence derives from a male donor with ankylosing spondylitis. Sequenced material: blood, either unsorted or a sorted T cell fraction (not recorded which).

The CDR3 coding sequence is TGCGCCAGCAGCCAAGAGGATCGACAGGGAAGGAAGGGCACCTTC. Residues: CASSQEDRQGRKGTF. The genes are TRBV4-1 and TRBJ1-2; 7 nucleotides match TRBD1. This CDR3 has 15 amino acids. The V and J ends lost 0 bases and 13 bases, in that order; junction bases with no gene match: 14. Germline CDR1 and CDR2: MGHRA and YSYEKL.